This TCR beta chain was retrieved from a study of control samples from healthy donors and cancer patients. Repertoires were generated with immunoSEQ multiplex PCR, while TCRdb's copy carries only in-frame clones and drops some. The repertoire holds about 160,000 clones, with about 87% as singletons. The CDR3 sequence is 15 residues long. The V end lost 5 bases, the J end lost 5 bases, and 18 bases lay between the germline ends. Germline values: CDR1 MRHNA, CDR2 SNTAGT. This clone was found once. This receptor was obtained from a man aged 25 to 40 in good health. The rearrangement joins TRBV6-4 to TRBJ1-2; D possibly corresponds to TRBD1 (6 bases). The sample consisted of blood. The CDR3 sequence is CASSPSPGDPYGYTF. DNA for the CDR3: TGTGCCAGCAGTCCTTCCCCAGGGGACCCGTATGGCTACACCTTC.